This T cell receptor beta chain is drawn from a study of post-analysis software for immune sequencing data. About the research overall: Disease trajectories encompassed relapsing-remitting, secondary progressive and progressive-relapsing multiple sclerosis. Whole-study findings and limits: Controls had lower frequencies than patients of a handful of TRBV segments, which included TRBV5-6, TRBV5-1 and TRBV20-1. In multiple sclerosis, normalized Chao1 diversity was significantly below that of controls. Clustering by F measure revealed strong co-clustering among samples prepared together in one batch.

This CDR3 has 11 amino acids. Trimming removed 6 bases from V and 8 bases from J, with 9 bases in between. Germline V gene sequence: CDR1 MNHEY, CDR2 SVGAGI. The sample holds a few counts of this clonotype. Its specificity is unknown. Incorporated into the TCR beta cDNA libraries were unique molecular identifiers, which served to reduce PCR and sequencing biases. TCRdb independently ran MiXCR on the PCR reads; one entry per CDR3 protein. The data hold 820,000 or so distinct CDR3 sequences, with about 50% observed a single time. Input material: blood. The genes are TRBV6-5 and TRBJ2-3; D unclear. The sequence came from a girl between 5 and 17 years old with multiple sclerosis. CDR3 loop: CASSNSGTQYF. CDR3 DNA sequence: TGTGCCAGCAGCAATTCGGGTACGCAGTATTTT.